Sequencing of this TCR beta chain was carried out in a study of cytomegalovirus exposure and HLA in healthy donors. The PCR had 60 Vbeta and 13 Jbeta primers. Profiled with immunoSEQ multiplex PCR; TCRdb holds only in-frame clones, not every one. The sample holds about 180,000 clones, 82% seen once. This clone is a singleton in its sample. Sequenced: PBMCs. The TCR sequence derives from a woman between 45 and 60 years old in good health and CMV-seronegative.

CDR3 in amino acids: CASSIGTDDGNTIYF. CDR3 nucleotide sequence: TGTGCCAGCAGTATCGGGACAGACGACGGAAACACCATATATTTT. The chain is built from TRBV11-2 and TRBJ1-3, with 7 bases identical to TRBD1. The germline V gene encodes CDR1 SGHAT and CDR2 FQNNGV. This CDR3 has 15 amino acids. The V gene end was trimmed by 6 bases and the J gene end by 4 bases; junction bases not matched to a gene: 9.